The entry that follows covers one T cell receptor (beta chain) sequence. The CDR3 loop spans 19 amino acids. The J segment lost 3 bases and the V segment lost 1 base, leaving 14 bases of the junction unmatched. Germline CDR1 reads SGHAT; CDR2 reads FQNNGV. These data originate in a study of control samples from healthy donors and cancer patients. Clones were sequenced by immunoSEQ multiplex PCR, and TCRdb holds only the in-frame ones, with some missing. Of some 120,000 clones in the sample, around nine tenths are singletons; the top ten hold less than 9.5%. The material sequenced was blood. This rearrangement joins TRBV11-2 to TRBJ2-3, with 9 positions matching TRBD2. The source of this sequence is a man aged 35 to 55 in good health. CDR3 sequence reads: CASSLGVGAGGLRTDTQYF. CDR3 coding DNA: TGTGCCAGCAGCTTAGGGGTTGGAGCGGGGGGATTAAGGACAGATACGCAGTATTTT.